The 20 T cell receptor beta chains listed next were all sequenced from one sample in a study of blood T cell repertoires in COVID-19. Libraries were prepared by immunoSEQ multiplex PCR; TCRdb keeps only in-frame clonotypes and omits some of them. This sample carries about 120,000 clones, roughly 90% of them seen once, and the ten largest clones take about a fifth. The source material was peripheral blood. The source is a human donor with acute or convalescent COVID-19. The donor label of this sample is uncertain.

J is TRBJ1-2 and V is TRBV18; D is perhaps TRBD1 (5 bases). Germline CDR1 KGHSH, CDR2 LQKENI. The V and J ends lost 1 base and 4 bases respectively, with 10 bases between them. This CDR3 has 14 residues. CDR3 nucleotide sequence: TGTGCCAGCTCACCACAGACAGACTTCTATGGCTACACCTTC. This codes for CASSPQTDFYGYTF.

This clone has a single count. J is TRBJ2-3 and V is TRBV6-6, with 12 bases identical to TRBD1. J was trimmed by 5 bases and V by 4 bases; bases with no gene match: 7. The CDR3 is 16 amino acids. Germline V gene data show CDR1 as MNHNY and CDR2 as SVGAGI (reference sequence). The CDR3 DNA sequence: TGTGCCAGCAGTTCCGGGACAGGGGGCGTGATAGATACGCAGTATTTT. Its protein is CASSSGTGGVIDTQYF.

The chain carries TRBV3-1 (or the pseudogene TRBV3-2) and TRBJ1-3; D gene uncertain. V lost 5 bases and J 1 base, leaving 9 bases between the germline ends. CDR1 and CDR2 from the germline V gene are LGHDT and YNNKEL (reference sequence). This CDR3 spans 14 amino acids. Written as DNA, the CDR3 is TGTGCCAGCAGCGCCCGGGATTCTGGAAACACCATATATTTT. Encoded protein: CASSARDSGNTIYF.

The gene calls are TRBV18 and TRBJ1-2, with D unclear. The ends were cut back, 3 bases at V and 5 bases at J, with 4 bases in the middle. The CDR3 length is 11 residues. Germline V CDR1 and CDR2: KGHSH, LQKENI. The CDR3 is CASSPSYGYTF. CDR3 sequence (DNA): TGTGCCAGCTCACCTAGTTATGGCTACACCTTC.

V is TRBV7-9 and J is TRBJ1-2; 11 bases match TRBD1. The trim removed 0 bases at V and 8 bases at J, leaving 5 bases unmatched. The V gene's germline CDR1 is SEHNR and CDR2 FQNEAQ (reference sequence). CDR3 size: 15 residues. CDR3: CASSLAGTGGEGYTF. Written as DNA, the CDR3 is TGTGCCAGCAGCTTAGCCGGGACAGGGGGAGAGGGCTACACCTTC.

The chain is built from TRBV27 and TRBJ1-6; 7 bases align to TRBD1. Per germline, CDR1 MNHEY and CDR2 SMNVEV (reference sequence). The CDR3 runs 18 residues. The J segment lost 5 bases and the V segment lost 3 bases, leaving 13 bases of the junction unmatched. CDR3 region: CASSLRDSGEGDNSPLHF. In DNA, the CDR3 is TGTGCCAGCAGTTTGAGGGACAGCGGCGAGGGGGATAATTCACCCCTCCACTTT.

The chain has TRBV4-1 and TRBJ1-5, with D maybe TRBD1 (6 bases). Germline V gives CDR1 MGHRA, CDR2 YSYEKL. CDR3 length: 15 residues. V was shortened by 2 bases and J by 3 bases, with 11 bases between the two germline ends. In nucleotides, the CDR3 is TGCGCCAGCAGCCAAAGGACAGACGACAATCAGCCCCAGCATTTT. Amino acid sequence: CASSQRTDDNQPQHF.

The chain combines TRBV7-9 with TRBJ1-2; D ambiguous. CDR3 length: 12 residues. V dropped 1 base and J dropped 11 bases, with 11 bases sitting between them. Germline CDR1 and CDR2: SEHNR and FQNEAQ (reference sequence). CDR3 DNA: TGTGCCAGCAGCTTAGAAAACGGTCTATACACCTTC. Translating gives CASSLENGLYTF.

The chain combines TRBV19 with TRBJ1-5; 7 positions agree with TRBD1. V shed 3 bases, J shed 7 bases, and the junction held 6 bases outside the gene matches. Germline-derived CDR1 and CDR2 are LNHDA and SQIVND (reference sequence). The CDR3 consists of 14 residues. CDR3 sequence (DNA): TGTGCCAGTAGTATTTTGACAGGGTACCAGCCCCAGCATTTT. This sequence encodes CASSILTGYQPQHF.

J is TRBJ1-1 and V is TRBV30; no clear D gene. Trimming cost V 6 bases and J 1 base, with 3 bases left between them. This CDR3 has 10 residues. From germline, CDR1 is GTSNPN and CDR2 SVGIG (reference sequence). CDR3 DNA: TGTGCCTGTAGGAACACTGAAGCTTTCTTT. Its protein product is CACRNTEAFF.

This chain links TRBV30 with TRBJ1-2; D might be TRBD1 (5 bases). CDR1 is GTSNPN and CDR2 is SVGIG in the germline V gene (reference sequence). Between the trimmed V and J ends, which lost 0 bases and 7 bases, there was a span of 9 bases. The CDR3 is 12 residues long. DNA for the CDR3: TGTGCCTGGAGTGTAAACAGGCGTGGCTACACCTTC. Translated: CAWSVNRRGYTF.

DNA of the CDR3: TGTGCCATCAGTGGTGGGACAGGGGATGGCTACACCTTC. Protein sequence: CAISGGTGDGYTF. The J gene is TRBJ1-2, the V gene TRBV10-3; 10 nucleotides agree with TRBD1. This CDR3 has 13 residues. Trimming at V came to 4 bases and at J to 6 bases, leaving 2 bases not matched to a gene. Germline V gene lookup returns CDR1 ENHRY and CDR2 SYGVKD.

J is TRBJ1-6 and V is TRBV2, with a tentative D call TRBD1 (6 bases). The ends were cut back, 8 bases at V and 4 bases at J, with 9 bases in the middle. Germline V lookup: CDR1 SNHLY, CDR2 FYNNEI. There are 13 residues in the CDR3. The CDR3 sequence: CASRQEYNSPLHF. CDR3 bases: TGTGCCAGCCGACAGGAATATAATTCACCCCTCCACTTT.

The V and J genes are TRBV28 and TRBJ1-3; 9 nucleotides agree with TRBD1. Germline trimming cut 2 bases from V and 2 bases from J; bases unmatched to any gene: 7. Germline CDR1 MDHEN, CDR2 SYDVKM. The CDR3 is 17 amino acids. For the CDR3, the DNA is TGTGCCAGCAGTTTACCGATACAGGGGGCGGCTGGAAACACCATATATTTT. It encodes CASSLPIQGAAGNTIYF.

The chain recombines TRBV7-9 with TRBJ2-7; D gene unclear. The CDR3 is 14 residues long. CDR1 is SEHNR, CDR2 FQNEAQ, per germline (reference sequence). V was shortened by 6 bases and J by 2 bases, with 14 bases between the two germline ends. In DNA, the CDR3 is TGTGCCAGCAGTATGGCGGAAAAGACCTACGAGCAGTACTTC. Amino acid sequence: CASSMAEKTYEQYF.

The V gene is TRBV10-2, the J gene TRBJ1-1; TRBD1 matches at 12 bases. Germline CDR1 WSHSY, CDR2 SAAADI. There are 16 residues in the CDR3. J was trimmed by 1 base and V by 5 bases; bases with no gene match: 5. For the CDR3, the DNA is TGCGCCAGCAGTTCTTGGGGACAGGGGGCGAACACTGAAGCTTTCTTT. Protein: CASSSWGQGANTEAFF.

The V call is TRBV13, the J call TRBJ1-2; no reliable D call. This CDR3 is built from 12 residues. Germline values: CDR1 PRHDT, CDR2 FYEKMQ (reference sequence). V lost 1 base and J 5 bases, leaving 5 bases between the germline ends. The CDR3: CASSLELYGYTF. The CDR3 coding sequence is TGTGCCAGCAGCTTAGAACTTTATGGCTACACCTTC.

CDR3 bases: TGTGCCAGTAGTATAGAAGGGAGGAGCACAGATACGCAGTATTTT. Protein product: CASSIEGRSTDTQYF. This rearrangement joins TRBV19 to TRBJ2-3, with D possibly matching TRBD2 (6 bases). The length of the CDR3 is 15 residues. CDR1 is LNHDA, CDR2 SQIVND, per germline (reference sequence). The V gene lost 0 bases and the J gene lost 0 bases, with 7 bases spanning the gap.

This chain links TRBV28 with TRBJ2-1; 10 nucleotides line up with TRBD2. Germline-derived CDR1 and CDR2 are MDHEN and SYDVKM. V dropped 2 bases and J dropped 0; count of bases not matched to a gene: 4. CDR3 length: 17 residues. CDR3 protein: CASSLAASGGSYNEQFF. The CDR3 bases are TGTGCCAGCAGTTTAGCGGCTAGCGGGGGCTCCTACAATGAGCAGTTCTTC.

The chain couples TRBV5-6 to TRBJ2-7, with TRBD2 matching 9 bases. The CDR3 is 15 amino acids. The V and J ends lost 0 bases and 4 bases, in that order; junction bases with no gene match: 5. CDR1 SGHDT and CDR2 YYEEEE come from the germline V gene. DNA of the CDR3: TGTGCCAGCAGCTTGGATTGGCGGGAGGGTTACGAGCAGTACTTC. Translating gives CASSLDWREGYEQYF.